Below, 29 T cell receptor beta chains from the same sample are listed, as sequenced in a study of cytomegalovirus exposure and HLA in healthy donors. PCR primers comprised 60 Vbeta and 13 Jbeta primers. Repertoires were generated with immunoSEQ multiplex PCR, while TCRdb's copy carries only in-frame clones and drops some. The table includes 150,000 to 200,000 clones, roughly 88% detected once. The specimen was PBMCs. The receptors were gathered from a man aged 18 to 29 in good health and CMV-seropositive.

V is TRBV5-1 and J is TRBJ2-5, with D maybe TRBD1 (5 bases). The closer fit of TRBJ2-7 to the DNA end suggests the J call may be wrong. The CDR3 is 15 amino acids. Germline CDR1 SGHRS, CDR2 YFSETQ. The CDR3 reads CASSLGSAGNYEQYF. In nucleotides, the CDR3 is TGCGCCAGCAGCTTGGGGTCGGCAGGGAACTACGAGCAGTACTTC.

This chain connects TRBV27 to TRBJ2-2; possible D gene TRBD2, 6 bases. Germline CDR1 reads MNHEY; CDR2 reads SMNVEV (reference sequence). Trimming stripped 3 bases from V and 6 bases from J, with 11 bases between. There are 14 residues in the CDR3. The CDR3 loop reads CASSFTSPPGELFF. CDR3 DNA: TGTGCCAGCAGTTTTACTAGCCCCCCCGGGGAGCTGTTTTTT.

About this clone: This sample also contains other DNA sequences that code for the same CDR3. The V gene is TRBV29-1, the J gene TRBJ1-2; D call uncertain. Per germline, CDR1 SQVTM and CDR2 ANQGSEA. The CDR3 loop spans 10 amino acids. The V end was cut by 2 bases, the J end by 7 bases, with 5 bases between. The CDR3 sequence is CSVESGGYTF. CDR3 in DNA: TGCAGCGTTGAAAGCGGTGGCTACACCTTC. Full variable domain (outside the CDR3, taken from reference TRBV29-1 and TRBJ1-2): SAVISQKPSRDICQRGTSLTIQCQVDSQVTMMFWYRQQPGQSLTLIATANQGSEATYESGFVIDKFPISRPNLTFSTLTVSNMSPEDSSIYLCSVESGGYTFGSGTRLTVV.

The rearrangement links TRBV1 to TRBJ2-7; the table names TRBD2, a call not compared with the DNA. TRBV1 is assigned pseudogene status. The CDR3 is made up of 19 amino acids. CDR3 sequence reads: CTSSSGTSGPTGWSYEQYF. In nucleotides, the CDR3 is TGCACCAGCAGCTCCGGGACTAGCGGTCCCACGGGATGGTCCTACGAGCAGTACTTC.

The V and J genes are TRBV5-1 and TRBJ2-3; 9 bases are shared with TRBD1. V lost 2 bases and J lost 2; bases outside the gene matches: 6. Germline CDR1 is SGHRS and CDR2 is YFSETQ. This CDR3 comprises 16 residues. The CDR3 DNA reads as TGCGCCAGCAGCTTCCTCCGGGACAGGGACACAGATACGCAGTATTTT. Amino acids: CASSFLRDRDTDTQYF. The whole variable domain, remainder taken from reference TRBV5-1 and TRBJ2-3, is KAGVTQTPRYLIKTRGQQVTLSCSPISGHRSVSWYQQTPGQGLQFLFEYFSETQRNKGNFPGRFSGRQFSNSRSEMNVSTLELGDSALYLCASSFLRDRDTDTQYFGPGTRLTVL.

J is TRBJ2-2 and V is TRBV9; D is ambiguous. The germline V gene encodes CDR1 SGDLS and CDR2 YYNGEE. The V end lost 2 bases, the J end lost 4 bases, and 9 bases lay between the germline ends. The CDR3 length is 14 residues. The chain's CDR3 is CASSVLSGTGELFF. The CDR3 bases are TGTGCCAGCAGCGTCCTATCGGGCACCGGGGAGCTGTTTTTT.

This rearrangement joins TRBV4-1 to TRBJ2-3; D is perhaps TRBD1 (6 bases). CDR3 length equals 14 residues. Germline V gene data show CDR1 as MGHRA and CDR2 as YSYEKL. V lost 1 base to trimming and J lost 2 bases, with 7 bases between them. This CDR3 reads CASSQGQVTDTQYF. The CDR3, as DNA: TGCGCCAGCAGCCAAGGACAGGTCACAGATACGCAGTATTTT.

As for this clone: Different DNA sequences within this sample yield the same CDR3. The chain is built from TRBV27 and TRBJ1-2; 7 bases agree with TRBD1. CDR1 is MNHEY and CDR2 is SMNVEV in the germline V gene (reference sequence). V gave up 0 bases and J gave up 4 bases; unmatched junction bases: 5. The CDR3 totals 15 residues. CDR3 protein: CASSLSTGSGYGYTF. CDR3 nucleotide sequence: TGTGCCAGCAGTTTATCGACAGGGTCAGGCTATGGCTACACCTTC.

The chain uses TRBV7-9 and TRBJ1-1; 9 bases are shared with TRBD1. Germline V CDR1 and CDR2: SEHNR, FQNEAQ (reference sequence). Germline trimming cut 11 bases from V and 3 bases from J; bases unmatched to any gene: 10. The CDR3 is 14 amino acids. The CDR3 reads CAGRDREYDTEAFF. The CDR3 DNA sequence: TGTGCCGGGAGGGACAGGGAGTATGACACTGAAGCTTTCTTT.

Remarks on this clone: An end of the junction does not agree with germline; a read error may underlie this. The chain carries TRBV6-6 and TRBJ1-2; unclear D gene. The CDR3 extends over 11 amino acids. Germline CDR1 is MNHNY and CDR2 is SVGAGI (reference sequence). The CDR3, as DNA: TGTGCCAGCAGTTACGGTAGCGACCGCTACTTC. This sequence encodes CASSYGSDRYF.

The CDR3 sequence: CASSYSIGGHFTF. The CDR3 DNA is TGTGCCAGCAGTTACTCGATAGGGGGCCATTTCACCTTC. The rearrangement uses TRBV6-5 and TRBJ1-2; 7 bases fit TRBD1. Germline V lookup: CDR1 MNHEY, CDR2 SVGAGI. This CDR3 is built from 13 residues. The junction had 8 bases not matched to a gene; V was cut back by 0 bases and J by 13 bases.

The chain recombines TRBV6-1 with TRBJ2-2, with TRBD1 identical over 7 bases. V gave up 10 bases and J gave up 5 bases; unmatched junction bases: 10. CDR1 and CDR2 (germline): MNHNS, SASEGT. The CDR3 covers 14 residues. In DNA, the CDR3 is TGTGCCACTTGGGACAGAGGGAGTACCGGGGAGCTGTTTTTT. Translation: CATWDRGSTGELFF.

The count of this clone is one. The rearrangement uses TRBV6-5 and TRBJ1-1; 9 nucleotides line up with TRBD1. Germline lookup yields CDR1 MNHEY and CDR2 SVGAGI. With V trimmed by 4 bases and J by 0 bases, 6 bases remained unmatched. This CDR3 comprises 16 residues. Here the CDR3 reads CASSSGQGIVNTEAFF. The CDR3 DNA follows: TGTGCCAGCAGTTCGGGACAGGGCATAGTGAACACTGAAGCTTTCTTT.

The V gene is TRBV5-1, the J gene TRBJ2-5, with TRBD2 matching 7 bases. Germline CDR1 is SGHRS and CDR2 is YFSETQ. Losses at the gene ends were 4 bases for V and 3 bases for J; bases not matched to a gene: 0. This CDR3 spans 12 amino acids. The CDR3 is CASSGGEETQYF. CDR3 bases: TGCGCCAGCAGCGGGGGGGAAGAGACCCAGTACTTC.

This chain joins TRBV29-1 and TRBJ2-7; 7 bases are a match to TRBD2. CDR1 SQVTM and CDR2 ANQGSEA come from the germline V gene. Trimming cost V 4 bases and J 0 bases; bases outside gene matches: 6. This CDR3 has 14 residues. CDR3 DNA sequence: TGCAGCGTTGCCCGGGGGGATAGCTCCTACGAGCAGTACTTC. It encodes CSVARGDSSYEQYF.

The V gene is TRBV14, the J gene TRBJ2-2, with 9 positions matching TRBD1. Germline assignment: CDR1 SGHDN and CDR2 FVKESK. Trimming took 0 bases from V and 4 from J; bases not matched to a gene: 6. The CDR3 totals 17 residues. CDR3: CASSQEGDRVGTGELFF. The CDR3, as DNA: TGTGCCAGCAGCCAAGAAGGGGACAGGGTTGGCACCGGGGAGCTGTTTTTT.

This clone appeared once. This chain joins TRBV7-2 and TRBJ2-3; tentative D call: TRBD1 (6 bases). The germline V gene has CDR1 SGHTA and CDR2 FQGNSA. Trimming stripped 1 base from V and 4 bases from J, with 18 bases between. This CDR3 has 17 amino acids. The chain's CDR3 is CASSLVWRRGNSDTQYF. Here the CDR3 DNA reads TGTGCCAGCAGCTTAGTATGGCGCAGGGGAAATTCAGATACGCAGTATTTT.

The rearrangement links TRBV5-1 to TRBJ2-5; TRBD2 aligns across 7 bases. The CDR3 contains 13 residues. The trim removed 7 bases at V and 4 bases at J, leaving 7 bases unmatched. Germline V gene data show CDR1 as SGHRS and CDR2 as YFSETQ. For the CDR3, the DNA is TGCGCCAGCTTGGGGGGGGACGCAGAGACCCAGTACTTC. Its protein product is CASLGGDAETQYF.

The chain joins TRBV7-9 to TRBJ2-7; a possible D gene is TRBD2 (7 bases). V lost 2 bases and J 0 bases, leaving 11 bases between the germline ends. The CDR3 sequence is 15 residues long. Germline CDR1 reads SEHNR; CDR2 reads FQNEAQ (reference sequence). The CDR3 DNA follows: TGTGCCAGCAGCTTAACGGCGGGGGCCTCCTACGAGCAGTACTTC. It codes for CASSLTAGASYEQYF.

The rearrangement uses TRBV29-1 and TRBJ1-2; a possible D gene is TRBD1 (5 bases). CDR3 length: 15 residues. Germline V CDR1 and CDR2: SQVTM, ANQGSEA. V was trimmed by 2 bases and J by 8 bases, leaving 21 bases between them. CDR3 residues: CSVESGFVPMAGYTF. The DNA for the CDR3 is TGCAGCGTTGAATCAGGGTTCGTACCAATGGCGGGCTACACCTTC.

The chain is built from TRBV1 and TRBJ1-2. TRBV1 is classified as a pseudogene. This CDR3 is built from 15 residues. The CDR3: CTSSQDEQILYGYTF. The CDR3 DNA reads as TGCACCAGCAGCCAAGACGAGCAAATCCTCTATGGCTACACCTTC.

The chain employs TRBV19 and TRBJ2-4; 9 bases map to TRBD2. This CDR3 is 16 amino acids long. V shed 7 bases and J 6 bases; nucleotides not matched to a gene: 13. Germline values: CDR1 LNHDA, CDR2 SQIVND (reference sequence). The CDR3 loop reads CASNPSGWRGGNIQYF. CDR3 DNA: TGTGCCAGTAACCCCTCAGGATGGCGGGGGGGAAACATTCAGTACTTC.

The chain links TRBV19 to TRBJ2-1; 7 bases align to TRBD2. This CDR3 region has 15 residues. From germline, CDR1 is LNHDA and CDR2 SQIVND (reference sequence). Trimming removed 3 bases from V and 2 bases from J; junction bases left unmatched: 4. The CDR3 reads CASSIPRGAYNEQFF. DNA of the CDR3: TGTGCCAGTAGTATTCCCCGGGGGGCCTACAATGAGCAGTTCTTC.

Worth noting for this clone: Other DNA sequences in this specimen translate into the identical CDR3. This chain joins TRBV7-9 and TRBJ2-5; 8 nucleotides line up with TRBD2. V gave up 4 bases and J gave up 1 base; unmatched junction bases: 11. Germline V gene sequence: CDR1 SEHNR, CDR2 FQNEAQ (reference sequence). The CDR3 has 17 residues. The CDR3 DNA reads TGTGCCAGCAGCTCCGATCGGGGGGGCCCCCCCCAAGAGACCCAGTACTTC. Translation gives CASSSDRGGPPQETQYF.

This clone has only one observation. The junction departs from the called germline gene at one end, perhaps through a read error. The chain links TRBV27 to TRBJ1-1; 10 bases line up with TRBD1. The CDR3 extends over 17 amino acids. Looked up from germline, CDR1 is MNHEY and CDR2 is SMNVEV (reference sequence). This CDR3 is CATRDRGYPLRNTEAFF. The CDR3 region has the DNA TGCGCCACCAGGGACAGGGGATATCCTTTACGGAACACTGAAGCTTTCTTT.

The genes are TRBV15 and TRBJ2-7; unclear D gene. Germline loops: CDR1 LNHNV, CDR2 YYDKDF (reference sequence). The V and J ends lost 4 bases and 4 bases respectively, with 8 bases between them. This CDR3 is built from 12 residues. CDR3 nucleotide sequence: TGTGCCACCAGCATTGACATGTACGAGCAGTACTTC. Amino acids: CATSIDMYEQYF. Full variable domain (remainder filled in from reference TRBV15 and TRBJ2-7): DAMVIQNPRYQVTQFGKPVTLSCSQTLNHNVMYWYQQKSSQAPKLLFHYYDKDFNNEADTPDNFQSRRPNTSFCFLDIRSPGLGDTAMYLCATSIDMYEQYFGPGTRLTVT.

The chain is built from TRBV7-2 and TRBJ1-1; D not resolved. Germline loops: CDR1 SGHTA, CDR2 FQGNSA. The germline V and J ends were trimmed by 6 bases and 2 bases, with 13 bases remaining between them. The CDR3 is made up of 14 amino acids. This CDR3 is CASRISGYNTEAFF. DNA of the CDR3: TGTGCCAGCAGGATCTCCGGTTATAACACTGAAGCTTTCTTT.

V gene TRBV5-1 combines with J gene TRBJ2-1; the D gene is possibly TRBD1 (6 bases). The CDR3 is 18 residues long. Germline loops: CDR1 SGHRS, CDR2 YFSETQ. Trimming took off 0 bases at V and 0 bases at J, with 16 bases between the two ends. The CDR3 sequence is CASSLGDQGSHSYNEQFF. In DNA, the CDR3 is TGCGCCAGCAGCTTGGGAGATCAGGGGTCGCACTCCTACAATGAGCAGTTCTTC.

This clone was detected only a few times. The sample holds other DNA sequences that translate to the same CDR3. CDR3 amino acids: CASSLTGNTEAFF. CDR3 nucleotide sequence: TGCGCCAGCAGCTTGACCGGGAACACTGAAGCTTTCTTT. The chain uses TRBV5-1 and TRBJ1-1; D unresolved. This CDR3 has 13 amino acids. Germline CDR1 and CDR2: SGHRS and YFSETQ. The ends were cut back, 1 base at V and 1 base at J, with 5 bases in the middle. The full variable domain, in which reference TRBV5-1 and TRBJ1-1 provide the parts outside the CDR3, is KAGVTQTPRYLIKTRGQQVTLSCSPISGHRSVSWYQQTPGQGLQFLFEYFSETQRNKGNFPGRFSGRQFSNSRSEMNVSTLELGDSALYLCASSLTGNTEAFFGQGTRLTVV.